This is a list of T cell receptor beta chains from one sample in a study of shared clonotypes between healthy human individuals. Profiled with immunoSEQ multiplex PCR; TCRdb holds only in-frame clones, not every one. The repertoire consists of around 2.1 million clones, with under 95% occurring once and the leading ten covering around 1.7%. Material: naive CD8+ T cells from PBMCs. The receptors were sampled from a young man in good health. Some clones in this sample may be carry-over from other donors' samples. The CDR3 runs from the conserved cysteine through the conserved F or W. D genes are given only for firm matches. Some rows mark clone size as missing; the rest say once, few, many or name a class of expanded clone.

TRBJ2-2,TRBV7-3,once,TRBD2,CASSPLAGGPFEAGELFF,TGTGCCAGCAGCCCCCTAGCGGGAGGCCCCTTTGAGGCCGGGGAGCTGTTTTTT
TRBJ2-1,TRBV27,-,TRBD1,CASSLSRTGYNEQFF,TGTGCCAGCAGTTTATCCCGGACAGGGTACAATGAGCAGTTCTTC
TRBJ2-7,TRBV5-1,-,-,CASSSPRYEQYF,TGCGCCAGCAGCTCCCCCCGATACGAGCAGTACTTC
TRBJ2-2,TRBV19,-,TRBD2,CASSISGTPTGELFF,TGTGCCAGTAGTATTAGCGGGACGCCAACCGGGGAGCTGTTTTTT
TRBJ1-2,TRBV5-1,-,-,CASSLRLSVGFNYGYTF,TGCGCCAGCAGCTTGAGGTTATCAGTGGGCTTCAACTATGGCTACACCTTC
TRBJ2-1,TRBV19,-,-,CASSIAPTSYNEQFF,TGTGCCAGTAGTATAGCCCCGACTAGCTACAATGAGCAGTTCTTC
TRBJ2-3,TRBV9,-,-,CASSQLASPEDTQYF,TGTGCCAGCAGTCAACTCGCTTCGCCCGAAGATACGCAGTATTTT
TRBJ1-1,TRBV19,-,TRBD1,CASRDRGILLNTEAFF,TGTGCCAGTCGGGACAGGGGGATCCTCCTGAACACTGAAGCTTTCTTT
TRBJ1-2,TRBV28,few,TRBD1,CASSATGTGAGYTF,TGTGCCAGCAGTGCGACCGGGACAGGGGCTGGCTACACCTTC
TRBJ2-2,TRBV19,once,TRBD2,CASSTWTSGTPSYTGELFF,TGTGCCAGTAGTACCTGGACTAGCGGGACCCCTAGTTACACCGGGGAGCTGTTTTTT
TRBJ2-7,TRBV7-8,few,-,CASSLVVSSGSYEQYF,TGTGCCAGCAGCTTAGTCGTGTCGTCTGGATCCTACGAGCAGTACTTC
TRBJ2-1,TRBV7-9,-,-,CASGPPEGAPEVINEQFF,TGTGCCAGCGGTCCCCCGGAGGGCGCCCCCGAGGTCATAAATGAGCAGTTCTTC
TRBJ1-5,TRBV7-9,once,-,CASSLGGRGQPQHF,TGTGCCAGCAGCTTAGGTGGCAGAGGTCAGCCCCAGCATTTT
TRBJ1-5,TRBV28,-,-,CASSLREAGRQPQHF,TGTGCCAGCAGTCTCAGGGAGGCGGGGAGACAGCCCCAGCATTTT
TRBJ2-1,TRBV7-8,-,TRBD2,CASSSLAGAPGNEQFF,TGTGCCAGCAGCTCTTTAGCGGGAGCCCCAGGGAATGAGCAGTTCTTC
TRBJ2-2,TRBV27,-,TRBD2,CASSLSWLAGAGELFF,TGTGCCAGCAGTTTATCGTGGCTAGCGGGTGCCGGGGAGCTGTTTTTT
TRBJ1-1,TRBV27,-,-,CASTSNRVSAEAFF,TGTGCCAGCACGTCAAACAGGGTTTCTGCTGAAGCTTTCTTT
TRBJ2-2,TRBV11-2,-,TRBD2,CASSLDPSGINTGELFF,TGTGCCAGCAGCTTAGACCCTAGCGGCATTAACACCGGGGAGCTGTTTTTT
TRBJ2-1,TRBV9,-,TRBD1,CASKGQGSNEQFF,TGTGCCAGCAAAGGACAGGGCAGCAATGAGCAGTTCTTC
TRBJ2-2,TRBV11-2,-,-,CASSSPDHLAGELFF,TGTGCCAGCAGCTCACCCGATCATCTGGCCGGGGAGCTGTTTTTT
TRBJ1-3,TRBV11-2,-,-,CASSLGAGNTIYF,TGTGCCAGCAGCTTAGGCGCAGGAAACACCATATATTTT
TRBJ1-5,TRBV6-6,-,-,CASSYGGSQPQHF,TGTGCCAGCAGTTACGGGGGTAGTCAGCCCCAGCATTTT
TRBJ2-7,TRBV4-1,-,-,CASSQSRAATYEQYF,TGCGCCAGCAGCCAAAGCCGGGCAGCAACCTACGAGCAGTACTTC
TRBJ1-5,TRBV5-4,-,-,CASSLFGGNQPQHF,TGTGCCAGCAGCTTGTTTGGGGGTAATCAGCCCCAGCATTTT
TRBJ2-7,TRBV5-4,-,-,CASGADPYEQYF,TGTGCCTCAGGCGCGGACCCCTACGAGCAGTACTTC
TRBJ2-1,TRBV11-2,-,-,CASSFSRLYNEQFF,TGTGCCAGCAGCTTTTCCAGGCTATACAATGAGCAGTTCTTC
TRBJ2-7,TRBV27,once,-,CASRTHRDEQYF,TGTGCCAGCAGAACCCACCGGGACGAGCAGTACTTC